The 4 T cell receptor beta chains listed next were all sequenced from one sample in a study of CD8 T cells in ankylosing spondylitis. Overall study findings and caveats: Blood from ankylosing spondylitis patients appeared to carry a characteristic eight-variant TCR beta motif.

Their target antigens are unknown. TCRdb used MiXCR to reprocess the 5' RACE reads, holding one entry per CDR3 protein. The table has about 460,000 distinct CDR3 sequences, 5.3% seen once; the top ten hold 3% to 4.5%. Sample: blood, either unsorted or a sorted T cell fraction (not recorded which). All receptors derive from a male donor with ankylosing spondylitis.

There are a few counts of this clonotype. CDR3 nucleotide sequence: TGCAGTGCTAGACGTTTGAGGGGAGGGACAGATACGCAGTATTTT. As protein: CSARRLRGGTDTQYF. The chain couples TRBV20-1 to TRBJ2-3, with 7 bases aligning to TRBD2. CDR3 length equals 15 residues. V lost 2 bases to trimming and J lost 3 bases; unmatched junction nucleotides: 8. CDR1 and CDR2 (germline): DFQATT, SNEGSKA (reference sequence).

The table lists this clonotype with many counts. The rearrangement joins TRBV29-1 to TRBJ2-1, with 7 bases identical to TRBD2. Germline V gives CDR1 SQVTM, CDR2 ANQGSEA. CDR3 length equals 14 residues. The J segment lost 0 bases and the V segment lost 4 bases, leaving 3 bases of the junction unmatched. CDR3 sequence: CSVAGGSSYNEQFF. The CDR3 region has the DNA TGCAGCGTTGCTGGCGGGAGCTCCTACAATGAGCAGTTCTTC.

The table lists this clonotype with many counts. The CDR3 DNA is TGTGCCAGCACCACTTTCCCGGCGGGTTCACCCCTCCACTTT. It yields the protein CASTTFPAGSPLHF. V and J are TRBV7-2 and TRBJ1-6; unclear D gene. Germline assignment: CDR1 SGHTA and CDR2 FQGNSA. This CDR3 is 14 amino acids long. V gave up 7 bases and J gave up 9 bases, with 16 bases separating them.

This clonotype was found many times. The chain couples TRBV4-2 to TRBJ2-3; 10 nucleotides line up with TRBD2. The CDR3 loop spans 17 amino acids. Germline CDR1 is LGHNA and CDR2 is YNFKEQ. The trim removed 4 bases at V and 6 bases at J, leaving 13 bases unmatched. CDR3 DNA sequence: TGTGCCAGCAGCCGAACGTCCGGGACTAGCGAAGGGGATACGCAGTATTTT. Residues: CASSRTSGTSEGDTQYF.